The 2 T cell receptor beta chains presented below share a single source sample, sequenced in a study. From the RT-PCR reads, TCRdb called clonotypes with MiXCR, one entry per CDR3 protein. The table records fewer than 800,000 distinct CDR3 sequences, approximately 15% of them present only once. Sequenced: memory CD4+ T cells from blood. The receptors shown here come from a female donor in good health, serving as a healthy control.

This clonotype came up many times. The chain employs TRBV5-1 and TRBJ2-7; D possibly corresponds to TRBD1 (6 bases). Trimming stripped 0 bases from V and 3 bases from J, with 19 bases between. The germline V gene has CDR1 SGHRS and CDR2 YFSETQ. The CDR3 is made up of 17 amino acids. CDR3: CASSLDPQGPLDYEQYF. The CDR3, as DNA: TGCGCCAGCAGCTTGGATCCCCAGGGGCCCCTCGACTACGAGCAGTACTTC. The variable domain in full, with the rest retrieved from reference TRBV5-1 and TRBJ2-7, is KAGVTQTPRYLIKTRGQQVTLSCSPISGHRSVSWYQQTPGQGLQFLFEYFSETQRNKGNFPGRFSGRQFSNSRSEMNVSTLELGDSALYLCASSLDPQGPLDYEQYFGPGTRLTVT.

This clonotype came up many times. The J gene is TRBJ2-3, the V gene TRBV20-1; 9 bases are shared with TRBD2. V was clipped by 6 bases and J by 2 bases; unmatched bases: 9. The CDR3 loop spans 15 amino acids. Per the germline V gene, CDR1 is DFQATT and CDR2 is SNEGSKA (reference sequence). CDR3 sequence reads: CSALPAGGYTDTQYF. Here the CDR3 DNA reads TGCAGTGCCCTCCCAGCGGGGGGCTACACAGATACGCAGTATTTT.